One T cell receptor beta chain is described in this entry. It has no known antigen specificity. No qualities accompany the bases; no much larger clone lies one base away. This sample stems from a study of blood T cell repertoires in COVID-19 (dated by TCRdb to 2020 to 2021). For context, the study as a whole: Samples covering the acute and convalescent phases of COVID-19 were provided by collaborators in the United States, Italy and Spain. The material from the prospective study consisted of cDNA or gDNA derived from T cells, B-cell-depleted T cells, or PBMCs. Deeply sampled blood TCRbeta repertoires from subjects exposed to, actively infected with, or recovered from COVID-19 were included in the dataset. The repertoires were released in a freely available public database intended as a resource for research on the immune response to SARS-CoV-2. Samples came from the ongoing ImmuneRACE study (first 160 participants) plus 1,254 subjects from 6 global collaborators. The sample metadata nearly always contained a de-identified subject ID, COVID-19 status, age in years and sex. Where available, HLA class I and class II types were obtained from metadata supplied by the sample provider rather than from assay-based typing.

Study-wide findings and limitations: How much clinical and demographic metadata was included differed by source and by participant, and the metadata was provided uncurated.

CDR1 and CDR2, per the germline V gene, are SGHTA and FQGTGA. Inclusive of the bounding cysteine and phenylalanine, the CDR3 is 12 residues long. The sequence is cut down to CDR3 DNA, 36 bases in frame from base 1. The junction shows trimming of 3 bases on V and 8 bases on J, plus 10 bases between the germline ends. Participants in the prospective study were enrolled through a virtual design, were aged about 18 to 89 years, and lived in approximately 24 United States geographic areas. Cohort assignment in the prospective study relied on participant-reported clinical history from a screening survey and a study questionnaire. Recovered participants in ImmuneRACE Cohort 3 were defined by two consecutive negative NP/OP PCR tests, clearance by a healthcare professional, or resolution of symptoms. In the prospective study, whole blood, serum and a nasopharyngeal or oropharyngeal swab were collected from each participant by mobile phlebotomists. Participants in the prospective study had the option to provide additional blood draws and questionnaires over an approximately 2-month period. Prospective study blood samples were shipped either frozen or at room temperature before DNA extraction.

The immunoSEQ Assay, a bias-controlled multiplex PCR, was used to amplify TCRbeta CDR3 regions from genomic DNA. The study's own analysis went as follows. The number of nucleated cells in each sample was estimated from the amplification of reference gene primers within the assay. Sequence reads were collapsed and filtered to measure the absolute abundance of every unique TCRbeta CDR3 rearrangement. For each sample, productive Simpson clonality was calculated as the square root of Simpson's diversity index over productive rearrangements. In TCRdb, the immuneACCESS table is reduced to in-frame sequences with V and J assigned. These tables do not hold every clone; where another copy was compared, an unresolved V gene accounts for under half, and the others remain unexplained. The V and J calls and the clone size are those of that table, but D and trimming were determined from the DNA. Recorded for this sample are 300,000 to 350,000 clones; 80% to 90% of them occurred a single time. The ten largest clones add up to 2.2% of the sample.

The sample taken for sequencing was PBMCs or T cells enriched from blood (not recorded which). This sequence originates from a man aged 30-40 years who had recovered from COVID-19. Recombination connected TRBV7-3 to TRBJ1-2; TRBD1 is a possible D gene, resting on 5 matching bases. The DNA sequence follows: TGTGCCAGCAGCTTGGGAGGGGAAGGCTACACCTTC. Translated, it gives CASSLGGEGYTF. Here the CDR3 is joined to the reference TRBV7-3 and TRBJ1-2 genes, and the full variable domain is: GAGVSQTPSNKVTEKGKYVELRCDPISGHTALYWYRQSLGQGPEFLIYFQGTGAADDSGLPNDRFFAVRPEGSVSTLKIQRTERGDSAVYLCASSLGGEGYTFGSGTRLTVV.